This T cell receptor (beta chain) was documented in a study of shared clonotypes between healthy human individuals. Some clones are missing from TCRdb's copy, which holds only in-frame ones; the method was immunoSEQ multiplex PCR. The top ten clones hold roughly 1.4% of a sample with roughly 1 million clones, about 80% of them seen once. Sequencing input: memory CD4+ T cells sorted from blood. As to subset: CD45RA-negative fraction. The clonotype was recovered from a young man in good health.

The CDR3 loop reads CASSQSYVAGKNTGELFF. The CDR3 DNA reads as TGCGCCAGCAGCCAGAGCTACGTAGCGGGGAAGAACACCGGGGAGCTGTTTTTT. V and J are TRBV4-3 and TRBJ2-2, with TRBD2 matching over 8 bases. The CDR3 length is 18 residues. The V gene end was trimmed by 3 bases and the J gene end by 1 base; junction bases not matched to a gene: 10. Germline CDR1 and CDR2: LGHNA and YSLEER.